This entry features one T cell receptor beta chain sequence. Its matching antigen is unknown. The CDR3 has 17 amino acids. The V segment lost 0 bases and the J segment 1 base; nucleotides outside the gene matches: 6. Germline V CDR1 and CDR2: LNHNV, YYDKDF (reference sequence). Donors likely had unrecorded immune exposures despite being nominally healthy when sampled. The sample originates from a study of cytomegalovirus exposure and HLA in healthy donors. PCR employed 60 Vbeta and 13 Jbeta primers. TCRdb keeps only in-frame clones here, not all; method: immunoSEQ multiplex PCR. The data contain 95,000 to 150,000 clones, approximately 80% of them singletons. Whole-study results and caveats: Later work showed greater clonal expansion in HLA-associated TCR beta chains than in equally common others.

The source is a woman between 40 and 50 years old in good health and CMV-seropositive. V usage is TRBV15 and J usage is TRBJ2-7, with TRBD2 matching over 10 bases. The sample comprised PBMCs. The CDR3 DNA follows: TGTGCCACCAGCAGAGAGAAGATTAGCGGGGGGTCCTACGAGCAGTACTTC. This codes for CATSREKISGGSYEQYF.